The entry below describes one TCR beta chain. Here immunoSEQ multiplex PCR was the method, and the copy in TCRdb shows in-frame clones only, minus some. The data contain 30,000 to 45,000 clones, about 90% of them singletons. The data belong to a study of T cell changes during pregnancy in multiple sclerosis. V lost 2 bases to trimming and J lost 14 bases; unmatched junction nucleotides: 7. The CDR3 extends over 12 amino acids. From germline, CDR1 is MNHEY and CDR2 SMNVEV (reference sequence). The TCR was taken from a female donor with multiple sclerosis, enrolled in a pregnancy study. The V gene is TRBV27, the J gene TRBJ1-1, with 8 bases lining up with TRBD1. Specimen: CD8+ T cells from peripheral blood mononuclear cells, collected before pregnancy. In DNA, the CDR3 is TGTGCCAGCAGTTTAGGGGGGACAGGAACCTTCTTT. Protein product: CASSLGGTGTFF.